This is a list of T cell receptor beta chains from one sample in a study of T-cell memory formation after mild COVID-19. TCRdb recomputed calls from the 5' RACE reads with MiXCR, one row per CDR3 protein. The sample lists about 240,000 distinct CDR3 sequences, 7.5% to 10% occurring once. The source material was PBMCs or a T cell subset sorted from them (not recorded which). All receptors derive from a man in his late teens or twenties who had mild COVID-19 (a few samples of this study predate the infection). Cell type and time point are not known. Both conserved end residues are part of each CDR3. The D gene is left open where the match is weak. Not every row has a clone size; where given, it reads once, few, many or a size class.

>TRBJ2-5|TRBV11-2|few|TRBD1
CASSLDMGQVKETQYF
TGTGCCAGCAGCTTAGATATGGGACAGGTGAAAGAGACCCAGTACTTC
>TRBJ2-3|TRBV19|-|TRBD2
CASSFTSGSTDTQYF
TGTGCCAGTAGTTTTACTAGCGGGAGCACAGATACGCAGTATTTT
>TRBJ2-7|TRBV7-8|many|-
CAQESYEQYF
TGTGCCCAGGAATCCTACGAGCAGTACTTC
>TRBJ2-1|TRBV27|-|-
CASSFRAPYYNEQFF
TGTGCCAGCAGTTTCCGGGCACCATACTACAATGAGCAGTTCTTC
>TRBJ1-1|TRBV12-3/TRBV12-4|-|TRBD1
CASSTQGAVTEAFF
TGTGCCAGCAGTACACAGGGGGCGGTCACTGAAGCTTTCTTT
>TRBJ2-1|TRBV30|few|TRBD1
CAWTLGQGYNEQFF
TGTGCCTGGACCTTGGGACAGGGTTACAATGAGCAGTTCTTC
>TRBJ2-3|TRBV4-1|-|TRBD2
CASSQGRSGVLVSDTQYF
TGCGCCAGCAGCCAAGGGCGAAGCGGGGTTTTGGTCTCAGATACGCAGTATTTT
>TRBJ2-7|TRBV28|-|TRBD2
CASSLWGSGGTNEQYF
TGTGCCAGCAGTTTATGGGGTAGCGGGGGAACGAACGAGCAGTACTTC
>TRBJ1-2|TRBV20-1|-|-
CSARAAPAYGYTF
TGCAGTGCTAGAGCGGCTCCTGCCTATGGCTACACCTTC
>TRBJ2-5|TRBV12-3/TRBV12-4|many|TRBD1
CASRNGQGAETQYF
TGTGCCAGCAGGAATGGACAGGGCGCAGAGACCCAGTACTTC
>TRBJ1-2|TRBV11-2|few|-
CASSLGAYGYTF
TGTGCCAGCAGCTTGGGGGCCTATGGCTACACCTTC
>TRBJ2-1|TRBV7-8|-|-
CASSKDGGYNEQFF
TGTGCCAGCAGCAAGGACGGGGGTTACAATGAGCAGTTCTTC
>TRBJ1-6|TRBV20-1|few|-
CSARGPGRDSPLHF
TGCAGTGCTAGAGGTCCCGGCAGGGATTCACCCCTCCACTTT
>TRBJ2-3|TRBV12-3/TRBV12-4|few|TRBD1
CASRAGQGAGGQYF
TGTGCCAGCAGAGCCGGACAGGGGGCCGGGGGGCAGTATTTT
>TRBJ2-1|TRBV12-3/TRBV12-4|few|-
CASSLEGVGQFF
TGTGCCAGCAGTTTAGAGGGGGTGGGGCAGTTCTTC